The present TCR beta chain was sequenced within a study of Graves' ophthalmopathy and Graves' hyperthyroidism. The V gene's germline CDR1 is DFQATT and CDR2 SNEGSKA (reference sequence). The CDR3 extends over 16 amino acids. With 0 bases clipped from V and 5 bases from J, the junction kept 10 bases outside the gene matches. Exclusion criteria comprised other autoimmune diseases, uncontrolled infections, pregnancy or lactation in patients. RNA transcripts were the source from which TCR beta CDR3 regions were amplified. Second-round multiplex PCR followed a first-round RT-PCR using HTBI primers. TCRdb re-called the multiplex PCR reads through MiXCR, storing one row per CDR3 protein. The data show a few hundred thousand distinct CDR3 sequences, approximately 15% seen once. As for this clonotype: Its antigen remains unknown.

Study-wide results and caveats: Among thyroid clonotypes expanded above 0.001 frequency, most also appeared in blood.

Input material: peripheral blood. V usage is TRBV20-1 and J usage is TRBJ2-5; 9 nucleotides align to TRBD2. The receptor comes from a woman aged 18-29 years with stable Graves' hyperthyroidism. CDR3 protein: CSARDRAGGLTETQYF. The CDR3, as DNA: TGCAGTGCTAGAGATAGGGCGGGGGGGCTCACGGAGACCCAGTACTTC.